The source of this T cell receptor (beta chain) is a study of shared clonotypes between healthy human individuals (TCRdb year 2020). Background on the whole study: The cohort comprised a couple of women and three men aged 18 to 49 years. Libraries were prepared and TCR repertoires were sequenced by different laboratories using diverse techniques, in order to increase sequencing depth and limit assay-specific biases. The study deeply sequenced blood TCR repertoires of about 5 healthy adults to estimate repertoire size and the extent of clonotype sharing between individuals. Each donor's leukapheresis produced roughly between roughly 0.9 and 9 billion PBMCs. For each donor, CD4 naive and CD4 memory were each given three plates, CD8 naive was given two plates, and CD8 memory was given one plate. Results and caveats for the whole study, not just this receptor: Naive subsets generally had larger estimated clonotype richness than memory subsets. When a few donors were compared, the shared fraction of clonotypes was approximately 5% for naive CD4, more than 3% for naive CD8, more than 2% for memory CD4, and 0.4% for memory CD8. Sampling was restricted to blood, and TCR repertoires in tissues likely differ from the TCR repertoires found in blood. Incomplete sequencing was indicated by rarefaction of sorted-subset datasets, despite the large sequencing depth. Compared with non-shared clonotypes, clonotypes shared by all four sorted-subset donors had higher generation probabilities. Because the study included only a small number of donors, the genetic and exposure-history diversity represented was limited. Pairwise subsampling indicated that sequencing depth was expected to affect the degree of clonotype sharing among donors.

In the germline V gene, CDR1 corresponds to SGHRS and CDR2 to YFSETQ. From its cysteine to its phenylalanine, the CDR3 spans 15 amino acids. Only the CDR3 DNA stays, 45 bases, in frame from base 1. Clipping removes 2 bases from V and 9 bases from J, with 8 as the unmatched junction base count. Donors were healthy HIV-negative adults with no recently reported acute infections or vaccinations. Every donor was a Caucasian adult residing in Nashville, Tennessee, USA. CD4+ T cells were enriched by magnetic negative selection, after which naive cells were positively selected on CD45RA and the negative fraction was taken as the memory subset. Blood was obtained by leukapheresis, after which PBMCs were separated by Ficoll-Histopaque density gradient centrifugation and cryopreserved in liquid nitrogen vapor phase. Analytical flow cytometry was used to check the purity and quantity of every magnetically sorted T cell population. Genomic DNA was isolated from each sorted fraction and quantified by UV absorbance on a Nanodrop 2000c.

Note on this clone: The clone's antigen remains unknown. Base qualities are missing; no much larger clone stands one base away.

Using the deep immunoSEQ assay, TCR CDR3 regions were amplified from genomic DNA by multiplex PCR. For each cell subset, the extracted genomic DNA was distributed evenly across all wells of several immunoSEQ 96-well plates, and each plate served as one replicate. For sorted subsets, approximately 210 ng of genomic DNA, equivalent to some 30,000 T cell genomes, went into each replicate PCR. Purified libraries were quantified with a Qubit 3.0 fluorometer, sized on a Bioanalyzer 2100, and re-quantified with the KAPA Library Quantification kit. Every immunoSEQ 96-well plate was sequenced on a dedicated single-read 150-cycle Illumina NextSeq 550 flow cell. Per the authors' processing: The immunoSEQ output contained only junctional sequences without quality scores, so filtering could not match that applied to full-length reads. Sequences were annotated with PyIR, a Python wrapper for IgBLAST v1.9, using IMGT germline references to assign V/J genes and CDR3. Reads with weak V/J assignments (E-value above 1e-6), missing CDR3, stop codons, out-of-frame junctions, or ambiguous translated residues were removed. V3J clonotypes were defined as sequences sharing the same inferred V gene, J gene, and CDR3 amino acid sequence. To compute the percentage overlap between repertoires, the number of shared unique clonotypes was divided by the size of the smaller repertoire. Three approaches were used to assess repertoire richness: RTK rarefaction, the Chao1 estimator, and Recon v2.1 estimates of unobserved clonotypes. Generation probabilities for all TCRbeta clonotypes obtained by the gDNA method from a few donors were computed using OLGA. TCRdb limited this immuneACCESS table to in-frame rearrangements with V and J called. A share of clones is missing; checked studies link under half to unresolved V genes, and the rest is unexplained. V and J calls and clone size come straight from that table; D and trimming were deduced from the DNA. This sample comprises over a million clones, around 75% of them detected only once. The ten most abundant clones make up about 1.5% of the sample.

Recombination joined TRBV5-1 with TRBJ1-6, with 7 central nucleotides matching TRBD1. This TCR was sampled from a man between 18 and 29 years old in good health. Source material: memory CD4+ T cells sorted from blood. Per the publication, the cell subset or site label means: CD45RA-negative fraction. The DNA is TGCGCCAGCAGCTTTGACAGGGAAGGCGGTTCACCCCTCCACTTT. It encodes CASSFDREGGSPLHF.